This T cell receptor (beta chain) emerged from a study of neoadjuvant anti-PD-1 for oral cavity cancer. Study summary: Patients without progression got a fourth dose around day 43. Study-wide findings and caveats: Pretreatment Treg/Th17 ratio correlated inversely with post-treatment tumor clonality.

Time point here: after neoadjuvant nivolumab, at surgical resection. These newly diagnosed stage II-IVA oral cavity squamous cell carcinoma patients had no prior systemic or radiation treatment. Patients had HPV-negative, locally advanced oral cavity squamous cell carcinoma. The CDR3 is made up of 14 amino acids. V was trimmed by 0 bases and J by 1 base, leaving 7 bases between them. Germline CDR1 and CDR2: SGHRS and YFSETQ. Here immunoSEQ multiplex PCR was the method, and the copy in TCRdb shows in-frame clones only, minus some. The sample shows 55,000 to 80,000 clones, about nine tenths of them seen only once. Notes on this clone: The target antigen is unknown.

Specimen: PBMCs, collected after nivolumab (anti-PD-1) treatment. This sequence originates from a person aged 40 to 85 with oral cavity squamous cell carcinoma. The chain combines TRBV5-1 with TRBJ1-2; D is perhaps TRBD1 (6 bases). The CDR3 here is CASSLGTVNYGYTF. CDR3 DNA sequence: TGCGCCAGCAGCTTGGGGACAGTTAACTATGGCTACACCTTC.